The rows below give T cell receptor beta chains drawn from one sample of a study of CD8 T cells in ankylosing spondylitis. From the 5' RACE reads, TCRdb called clonotypes with MiXCR, one entry per CDR3 protein. The profile covers 150,000 to 200,000 distinct CDR3 sequences, with 15% to 20% appearing a single time and 4.3% taken by the ten largest. Sequencing was done on a sample of blood, either unsorted or a sorted T cell fraction (not recorded which). These receptors were collected from a male donor under 30 with ankylosing spondylitis or in good health (not recorded which). Each CDR3 is given with its conserved first and last residue. The D gene is left open where the match is weak. A row's size may be missing; if present it is once, few, many or a size class.

d_gene	len	abundance	v_gene	j_gene	CDR3nt	CDR3aa
TRBD1	12	.	TRBV20-1	TRBJ1-1	TGCAGTGCTAAGGACAGGAAGCTTGAAGCTTTCTTT	CSAKDRKLEAFF
TRBD1	16	many	TRBV11-3	TRBJ2-3	TGTGCCGGCGCCAGCCGGACAGGTGTACCCACAGATACGCAGTATTTT	CAGASRTGVPTDTQYF
TRBD1	17	many	TRBV5-1	TRBJ2-1	TGCGCCAGCAGCTTTAAGGAGGGGACAGGGTTGTTCAATGAGCAGTTCTTC	CASSFKEGTGLFNEQFF
.	14	.	TRBV2	TRBJ1-2	TGTGCCAGCAGTGAAAAGGGGTGGGGCTATGGCTACACCTTC	CASSEKGWGYGYTF
TRBD1	16	many	TRBV5-1	TRBJ2-4	TGCGCCAGCAGCCGTCGGGACAGCTTAGCCAAAAACATTCAGTACTTC	CASSRRDSLAKNIQYF
TRBD2	16	many	TRBV15	TRBJ2-1	TGTGCCACCAGCATCCCTGGGACTAGCGTCTACAATGAGCAGTTCTTC	CATSIPGTSVYNEQFF
.	12	many	TRBV20-1	TRBJ1-2	TGCAGTGTGGCAGGAACTCTCTATGGCTACACCTTC	CSVAGTLYGYTF
TRBD1	16	many	TRBV6-1	TRBJ2-1	TGTGCCAGCAGTGCTGTCGACAGGGGTCACGGCAATGAGCAGTTCTTC	CASSAVDRGHGNEQFF
.	13	.	TRBV20-1	TRBJ2-1	TGCAGTGTTTCGGGACTGAGCCAGAATGAGCAGTTCTTC	CSVSGLSQNEQFF
TRBD1	15	many	TRBV11-3	TRBJ2-3	TGTGCCAGCAGCACCCGACAGGGGGCAACTGATACGCAGTATTTT	CASSTRQGATDTQYF
TRBD1	13	many	TRBV19	TRBJ2-7	TGTGCCAGTAGTGACAGGGGACTCTACGAGCAGTACTTC	CASSDRGLYEQYF
.	15	many	TRBV20-1	TRBJ2-1	TGCAGTGCGCCCAGGACATTCGGGGGCTACAATGAGCAGTTCTTC	CSAPRTFGGYNEQFF
TRBD1	15	many	TRBV12-3/TRBV12-4	TRBJ1-4	TGTGCCAGCAGTTTACAGGGGGCTTACGATGAAAAACTGTTTTTT	CASSLQGAYDEKLFF
TRBD2	15	.	TRBV5-1	TRBJ2-7	TGCGCCAGCAGCTTTAGCGGGAGTGAGTTCTACGAGCAGTACTTC	CASSFSGSEFYEQYF
TRBD1	15	many	TRBV2	TRBJ2-4	TGTGCCAGCAGTGAAGTGGGTCCAGGGGGAAACATTCAGTACTTC	CASSEVGPGGNIQYF
.	18	many	TRBV28	TRBJ2-4	TGTGCCAGCAGTTTAGGGTTCCTTCGACCTGTAGCCAAAAACATTCAGTACTTC	CASSLGFLRPVAKNIQYF
.	13	many	TRBV27	TRBJ1-5	TGTGCCAGCAGTTTTGACTTCAATCAGCCCCAGCATTTT	CASSFDFNQPQHF
.	11	.	TRBV12-3/TRBV12-4	TRBJ1-1	TGTGCCAACGGGAGGGGGACTGAAGCTTTCTTT	CANGRGTEAFF
.	13	many	TRBV6-5	TRBJ2-1	TGTGCCAGCAGTTTAGTCAGGGGTCATGAGCAGTTCTTC	CASSLVRGHEQFF
.	13	many	TRBV3-1	TRBJ2-7	TGTGCCAGCAGCTCTACGGCGGGCTACGAGCAGTACTTC	CASSSTAGYEQYF
TRBD1	14	many	TRBV10-3	TRBJ1-4	TGTGCCATCAGAGACAGGGATTCTAATGAAAAACTGTTTTTT	CAIRDRDSNEKLFF
.	16	many	TRBV3-1	TRBJ2-1	TGTGCCAGCAGCCAAGGCACCAGGGGAATCTACAATGAGCAGTTCTTC	CASSQGTRGIYNEQFF
TRBD2	15	many	TRBV4-1	TRBJ2-2	TGCGCCAGCAGCCAAGATCTGACGGGAGGCGGGGAGCTGTTTTTT	CASSQDLTGGGELFF
TRBD2	20	.	TRBV7-6	TRBJ2-2	TGTGCCAGCGGTCCGTTTCCCCGACTAGCGGGAGGCCCGAACACCGGGGAGCTGTTTTTT	CASGPFPRLAGGPNTGELFF
.	12	many	TRBV5-1	TRBJ2-7	TGCGCCAGCAGCGCGGTCAGTTACGAGCAGTACTTC	CASSAVSYEQYF
TRBD2	16	many	TRBV6-1	TRBJ2-3	TGTGCCAGCAGTGTCAGACTAGCGGGAGGGTCAGATACGCAGTATTTT	CASSVRLAGGSDTQYF
TRBD1	13	.	TRBV12-3/TRBV12-4	TRBJ2-2	TGTGCCAGGGGACAGGGTGGCACCGGGGAGCTGTTTTTT	CARGQGGTGELFF
.	12	few	TRBV30	TRBJ2-7	TGTGCCTGGAGTGTAAAGGGGTACGAGCAGTACTTC	CAWSVKGYEQYF
.	17	many	TRBV15	TRBJ2-5	TGTGCCACCAGCAGAGTCCCCAGGACGGAGTACCAAGAGACCCAGTACTTC	CATSRVPRTEYQETQYF
TRBD1	13	.	TRBV6-5	TRBJ2-7	TGTGCCAGCAGGCGGACAGGGCTTCACGAGCAGTACTTC	CASRRTGLHEQYF
.	15	many	TRBV3-1	TRBJ1-5	TGTGCCAGCAGCCAAGATGGGCCCTCAAATCAGCCCCAGCATTTT	CASSQDGPSNQPQHF
.	15	few	TRBV11-3	TRBJ2-1	TGTGCCAGCAGCTTAGGGGATCCCTCCTACAATGAGCAGTTCTTC	CASSLGDPSYNEQFF
.	14	few	TRBV10-1	TRBJ2-3	TGCGCCAGCAGTGAAGGCGGCCGCACAGATACGCAGTATTTT	CASSEGGRTDTQYF
TRBD2	12	many	TRBV20-1	TRBJ2-3	TGCAGTACCCGGGGGGTCGGAAATACGCAGTATTTT	CSTRGVGNTQYF
.	12	.	TRBV20-1	TRBJ2-2	TGCAGTGCAGACAAGGGTACCGGGGAGCTGTTTTTT	CSADKGTGELFF
.	12	many	TRBV5-1	TRBJ2-7	TGCGCCAGCAGCCCGGAGGACTACGAGCAGTACTTC	CASSPEDYEQYF
.	16	many	TRBV6-2/TRBV6-3	TRBJ2-6	TGTGCCAGCACCCACCAGGGCAGATCTGGGGCCAACGTCCTGACTTTC	CASTHQGRSGANVLTF
TRBD2	15	.	TRBV20-1	TRBJ2-1	TGCAGTGCTAGAGATTCTAGCGGGAACTACAATGAGCAGTTCTTC	CSARDSSGNYNEQFF
TRBD2	12	many	TRBV20-1	TRBJ2-7	TGCAGCCAGGCGGGAGAGTTCTACGAGCAGTACTTC	CSQAGEFYEQYF
.	13	.	TRBV29-1	TRBJ2-3	TGCAGCGTTGGGACTTTCTACACAGATACGCAGTATTTT	CSVGTFYTDTQYF
.	13	many	TRBV12-3/TRBV12-4	TRBJ1-5	TGTGCCAGCAGCCCAGGGGGCAATCAGCCCCAGCATTTT	CASSPGGNQPQHF
.	15	many	TRBV5-1	TRBJ1-1	TGCGCCAGCAGCTCCATAGGGACTGGGAACACTGAAGCTTTCTTT	CASSSIGTGNTEAFF
.	16	many	TRBV7-3	TRBJ2-6	TGTGCCAGCAGCCCAAACCGAGCCTCTGGGGCCAACGTCCTGACTTTC	CASSPNRASGANVLTF
.	14	many	TRBV28	TRBJ2-2	TGTGCCAGCAGTTTAAACAGGGCGGGCGGGGAGCTGTTTTTT	CASSLNRAGGELFF
.	11	many	TRBV5-1	TRBJ2-1	TGCGCCAGCAGCTTAGTCGATGAGCAGTTCTTC	CASSLVDEQFF
TRBD1	15	many	TRBV4-2	TRBJ2-7	TGTGCCAGCAGCCAACCGGGGACAGGGGCCTACGAGCAGTACTTC	CASSQPGTGAYEQYF
.	14	.	TRBV20-1	TRBJ1-1	TGCAGTGCTAGGGACCTCCGGACGAACACTGAAGCTTTCTTT	CSARDLRTNTEAFF
TRBD2	14	.	TRBV7-9	TRBJ2-1	TGTGCCAGCAGCTTTGGCGGGAGTCGAGATGAGCAGTTCTTC	CASSFGGSRDEQFF
TRBD1	15	many	TRBV19	TRBJ2-7	TGTGCCAGTAGTGAGTCCGGGACAGGACCCTACGAGCAGTACTTC	CASSESGTGPYEQYF
.	12	many	TRBV6-2/TRBV6-3	TRBJ1-2	TGTGCCAGCAGTAAACGGTCTGGGGGCTACACCTTC	CASSKRSGGYTF
TRBD1	14	many	TRBV11-3	TRBJ1-1	TGTGCCAGCAGCCAGGGGGAGAGGAACACTGAAGCTTTCTTT	CASSQGERNTEAFF